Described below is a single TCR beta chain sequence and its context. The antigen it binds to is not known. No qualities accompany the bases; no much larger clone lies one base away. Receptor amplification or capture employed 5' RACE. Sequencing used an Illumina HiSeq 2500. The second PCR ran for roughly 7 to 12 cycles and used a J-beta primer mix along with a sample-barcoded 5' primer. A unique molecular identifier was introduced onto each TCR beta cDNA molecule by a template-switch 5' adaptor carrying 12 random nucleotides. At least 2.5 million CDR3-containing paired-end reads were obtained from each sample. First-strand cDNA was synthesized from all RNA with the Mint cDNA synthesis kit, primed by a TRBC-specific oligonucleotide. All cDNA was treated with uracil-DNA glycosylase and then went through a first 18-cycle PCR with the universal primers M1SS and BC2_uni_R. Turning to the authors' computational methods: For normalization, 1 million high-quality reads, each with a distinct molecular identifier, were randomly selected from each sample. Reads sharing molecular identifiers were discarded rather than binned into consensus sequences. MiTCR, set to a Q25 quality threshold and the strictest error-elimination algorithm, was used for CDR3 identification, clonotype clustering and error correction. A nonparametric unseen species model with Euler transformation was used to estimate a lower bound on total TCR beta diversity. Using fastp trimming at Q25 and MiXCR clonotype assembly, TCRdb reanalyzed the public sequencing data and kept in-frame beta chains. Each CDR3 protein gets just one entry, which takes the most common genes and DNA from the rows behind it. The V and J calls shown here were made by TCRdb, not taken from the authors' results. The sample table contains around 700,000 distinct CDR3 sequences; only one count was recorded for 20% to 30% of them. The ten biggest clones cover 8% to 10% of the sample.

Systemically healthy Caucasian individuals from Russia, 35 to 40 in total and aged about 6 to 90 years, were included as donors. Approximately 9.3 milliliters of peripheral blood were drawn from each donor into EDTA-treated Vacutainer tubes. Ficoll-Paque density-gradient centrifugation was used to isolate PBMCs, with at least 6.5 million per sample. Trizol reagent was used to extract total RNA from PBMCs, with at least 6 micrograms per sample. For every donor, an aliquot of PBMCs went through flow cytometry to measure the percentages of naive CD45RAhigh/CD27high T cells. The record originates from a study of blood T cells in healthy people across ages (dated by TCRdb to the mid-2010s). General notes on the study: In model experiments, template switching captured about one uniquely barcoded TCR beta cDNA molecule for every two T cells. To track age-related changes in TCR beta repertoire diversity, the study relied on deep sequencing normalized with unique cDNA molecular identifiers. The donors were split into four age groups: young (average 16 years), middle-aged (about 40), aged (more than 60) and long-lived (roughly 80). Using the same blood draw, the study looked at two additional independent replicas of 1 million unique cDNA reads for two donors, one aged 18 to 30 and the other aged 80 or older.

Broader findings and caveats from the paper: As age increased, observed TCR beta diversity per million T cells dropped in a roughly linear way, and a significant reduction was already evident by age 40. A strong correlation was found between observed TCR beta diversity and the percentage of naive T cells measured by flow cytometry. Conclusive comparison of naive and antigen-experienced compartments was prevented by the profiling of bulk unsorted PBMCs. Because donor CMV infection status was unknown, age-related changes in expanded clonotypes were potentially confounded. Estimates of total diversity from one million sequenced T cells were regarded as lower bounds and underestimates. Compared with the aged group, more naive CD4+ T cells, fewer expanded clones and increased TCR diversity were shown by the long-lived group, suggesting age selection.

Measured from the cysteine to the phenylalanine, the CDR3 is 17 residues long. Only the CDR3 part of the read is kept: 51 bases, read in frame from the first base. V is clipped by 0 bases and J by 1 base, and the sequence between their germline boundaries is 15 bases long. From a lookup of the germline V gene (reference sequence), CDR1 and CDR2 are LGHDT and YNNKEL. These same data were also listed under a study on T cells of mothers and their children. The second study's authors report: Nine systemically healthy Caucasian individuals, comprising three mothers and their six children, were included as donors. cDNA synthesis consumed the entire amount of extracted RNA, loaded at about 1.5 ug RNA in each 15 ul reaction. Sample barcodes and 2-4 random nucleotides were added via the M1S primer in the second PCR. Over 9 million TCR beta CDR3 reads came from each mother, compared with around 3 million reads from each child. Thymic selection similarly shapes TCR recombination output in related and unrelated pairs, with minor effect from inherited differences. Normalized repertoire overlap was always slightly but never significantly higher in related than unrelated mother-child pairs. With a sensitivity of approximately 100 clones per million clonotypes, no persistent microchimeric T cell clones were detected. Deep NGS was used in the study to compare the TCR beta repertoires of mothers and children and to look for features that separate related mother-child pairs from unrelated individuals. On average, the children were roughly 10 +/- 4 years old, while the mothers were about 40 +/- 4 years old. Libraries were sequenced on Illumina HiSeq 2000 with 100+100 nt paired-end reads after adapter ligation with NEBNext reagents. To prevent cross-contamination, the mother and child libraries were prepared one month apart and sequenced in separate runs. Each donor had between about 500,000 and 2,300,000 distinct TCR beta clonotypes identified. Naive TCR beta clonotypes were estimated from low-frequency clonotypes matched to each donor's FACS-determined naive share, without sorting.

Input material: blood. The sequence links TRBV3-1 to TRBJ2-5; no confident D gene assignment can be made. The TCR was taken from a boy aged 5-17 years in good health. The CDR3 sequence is CASSQDSAEPSQETQYF. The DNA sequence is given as TGTGCCAGCAGCCAAGATAGTGCGGAGCCTAGCCAAGAGACCCAGTACTTC.